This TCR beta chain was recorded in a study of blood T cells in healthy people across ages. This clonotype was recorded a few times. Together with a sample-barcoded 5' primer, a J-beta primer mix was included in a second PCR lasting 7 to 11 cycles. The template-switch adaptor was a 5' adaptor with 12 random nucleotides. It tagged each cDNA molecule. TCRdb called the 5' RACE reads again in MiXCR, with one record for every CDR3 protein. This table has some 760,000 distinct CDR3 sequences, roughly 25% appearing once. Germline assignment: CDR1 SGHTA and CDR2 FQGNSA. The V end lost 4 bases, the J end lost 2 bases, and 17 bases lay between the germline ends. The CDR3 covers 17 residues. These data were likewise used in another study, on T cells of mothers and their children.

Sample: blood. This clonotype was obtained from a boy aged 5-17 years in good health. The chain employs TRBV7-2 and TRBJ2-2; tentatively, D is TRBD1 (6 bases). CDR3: CASSSAAGTLNTGELFF. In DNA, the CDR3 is TGTGCCAGCAGCTCCGCCGCCGGGACACTAAACACCGGGGAGCTGTTTTTT.